One TCR beta chain is described in this entry. Before being deemed recovered, Cohort 3 donors had two negative PCRs, clearance, or symptom resolution. Here immunoSEQ multiplex PCR was the method, and the copy in TCRdb shows in-frame clones only, minus some. The sample lists approximately 320,000 clones; about 88% were seen once. The data stem from a study of blood T cell repertoires in COVID-19. Study in general: Donors in the United States, Italy and Spain gave samples during acute or convalescent COVID-19. T cells, B-cell-depleted T cells, or PBMCs provided the cDNA or gDNA that served as material.

Germline V gene data show CDR1 as MDHEN and CDR2 as SYDVKM. The CDR3 runs 18 residues. With V trimmed by 1 base and J by 5 bases, 12 bases remained unmatched. The sample taken for sequencing was PBMCs or T cells enriched from blood (not recorded which). The sequence came from a man between 60 and 70 years old who had recovered from COVID-19. V is TRBV28 and J is TRBJ1-5, with 9 bases identical to TRBD1. The CDR3 bases are TGTGCCAGCAGTTTATTAGGACAGGGGCGTCCCGGTGATCAGCCCCAGCATTTT. It specifies CASSLLGQGRPGDQPQHF.